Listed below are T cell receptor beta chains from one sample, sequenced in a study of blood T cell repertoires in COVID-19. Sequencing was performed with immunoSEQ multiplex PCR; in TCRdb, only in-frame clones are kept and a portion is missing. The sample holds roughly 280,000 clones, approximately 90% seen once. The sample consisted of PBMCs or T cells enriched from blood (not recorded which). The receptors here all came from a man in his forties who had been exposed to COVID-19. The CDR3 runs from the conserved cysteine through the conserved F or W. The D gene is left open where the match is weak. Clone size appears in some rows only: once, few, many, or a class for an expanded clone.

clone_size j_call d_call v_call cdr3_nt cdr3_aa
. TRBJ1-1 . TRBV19 TGTGCCAGTAGTATAGGAGGAGGGGATCTCACTGAAGCTTTCTTT CASSIGGGDLTEAFF
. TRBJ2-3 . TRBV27 TGTGCCAGCAGCTTAAGGGGGACAGATACGCAGTATTTT CASSLRGTDTQYF
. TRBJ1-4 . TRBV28 TGTGCCAGCAGTCCGCGGCCTTACAGGGAGGGGGAAAAACTGTTTTTT CASSPRPYREGEKLFF
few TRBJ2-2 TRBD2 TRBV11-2 TGTGCCAGCAGCCCGAACGGACTAGCGGGAGTGGCGGGGGAGCTGTTTTTT CASSPNGLAGVAGELFF
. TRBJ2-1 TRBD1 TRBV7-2 TGTGCCAGCAGCTTAGTGGGGACAGGGTACAATGAGCAGTTCTTC CASSLVGTGYNEQFF
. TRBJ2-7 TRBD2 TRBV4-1 TGCGCCAGCAGCCAAGATTGGGGCGGGAGCTACGAGCAGTACTTC CASSQDWGGSYEQYF
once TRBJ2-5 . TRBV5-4 TGTGCCAGCAGCCCTACCAGGGGAGAGACCCAGTACTTC CASSPTRGETQYF
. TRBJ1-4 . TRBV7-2 TGTGCCAGCAGCCTTGGCGGGGGGGACAATGAAAAACTGTTTTTT CASSLGGGDNEKLFF
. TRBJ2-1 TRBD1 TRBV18 TGTGCCAGCTCACCAGAGGACAGGGGACACAATGAGCAGTTCTTC CASSPEDRGHNEQFF
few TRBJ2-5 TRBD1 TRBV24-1 TGTGCCACCAGTGATTCATATATTGGTTACAGGGGGCCGGGGCAAGAGACCCAGTACTTC CATSDSYIGYRGPGQETQYF
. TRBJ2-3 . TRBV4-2 TGTGCCAGCAGCCAAGTGAAGGGAGGTGGCACAGATACGCAGTATTTT CASSQVKGGGTDTQYF
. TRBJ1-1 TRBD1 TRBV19 TGTGCCAGTAGTATTTCCGAGACAGGGGGTTCTGAAGCTTTCTTT CASSISETGGSEAFF
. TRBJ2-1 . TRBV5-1 TGCGCCAGCAGCTTGGTTGCGACTAGCTCCTACAATGAGCAGTTCTTC CASSLVATSSYNEQFF
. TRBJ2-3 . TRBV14 TGTGCCAGCAGCTATTCCTTCGGCGGAGGGCCTGGGGCGCAGTATTTT CASSYSFGGGPGAQYF
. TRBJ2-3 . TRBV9 TGTGCCAGCAGCGTAGCGACGGCCCGGGTGCAGTATTTT CASSVATARVQYF
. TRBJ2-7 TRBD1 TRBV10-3 TGTGCCATCAGGGCCGGGACAGACCCCTACGAGCAGTACTTC CAIRAGTDPYEQYF
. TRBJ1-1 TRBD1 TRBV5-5 TGTGCCAGCAGCATCGGACAGGGGGCTTCGGGTACTGAAGCTTTCTTT CASSIGQGASGTEAFF